These 8 T cell receptor beta chains came from one sample sequenced in a study of PD-L1 blockade in urothelial cancer. Measured with immunoSEQ multiplex PCR; TCRdb has only the in-frame clones, and not every one. The data hold about 130,000 clones, with 86% observed a single time. Noted time point: peripheral blood 6 weeks after treatment start. This specimen was PBMCs, taken around atezolizumab (anti-PD-L1) treatment. Source of these receptors: a man aged 50-59 years with urothelial cancer.

V is TRBV6-5 and J is TRBJ2-7; D might be TRBD1 (6 bases). The CDR3 length is 14 residues. The V end was cut by 4 bases, the J end by 1 base, with 11 bases between. Germline values: CDR1 MNHEY, CDR2 SVGAGI. Here the CDR3 reads CASSLQGISYEQYF. CDR3 DNA: TGTGCCAGCAGTTTACAGGGTATTTCCTACGAGCAGTACTTC.

The rearrangement uses TRBV28 and TRBJ1-5; D remains ambiguous. This CDR3 comprises 13 residues. V gave up 7 bases and J gave up 4 bases, with 11 bases separating them. Germline V gene sequence: CDR1 MDHEN, CDR2 SYDVKM. The CDR3 DNA reads as TGTGCCAGCATGGAGGGTTCGAATCAGCCCCAGCATTTT. It yields the protein CASMEGSNQPQHF.

V is TRBV11-2 and J is TRBJ2-3; D is perhaps TRBD1 (6 bases). Germline V lookup: CDR1 SGHAT, CDR2 FQNNGV. V gave up 5 bases and J gave up 7 bases, with 19 bases separating them. The CDR3 has 15 amino acids. The CDR3 DNA is TGTGCCAGCAGCGGTGCAAGGGGGAGAACACATACGCAGTATTTT. This sequence encodes CASSGARGRTHTQYF.

The rearrangement joins TRBV7-8 to TRBJ2-1, with TRBD2 identical over 9 bases. V lost 5 bases, J lost 3 bases, and 5 bases stayed unmatched. The CDR3 has 15 residues. Germline lookup yields CDR1 SGHVS and CDR2 FQNEAQ. CDR3 residues: CASSRTSAYYNEQFF. The CDR3 DNA follows: TGTGCCAGCAGCCGGACTAGCGCGTACTACAATGAGCAGTTCTTC.

This clone appeared once. The gene calls are TRBV7-3 and TRBJ1-1; D ambiguous. Germline V lookup: CDR1 SGHTA, CDR2 FQGTGA. Trimming shortened V by 5 bases and J by 6 bases, and 13 bases separated the two germline ends. This CDR3 is built from 13 residues. The CDR3 sequence: CASSPGREAEAFF. The CDR3, as DNA: TGTGCCAGCAGCCCCGGGAGGGAAGCTGAAGCTTTCTTT.

This clone has just one count. The chain is built from TRBV7-9 and TRBJ2-3; TRBD1 aligns across 10 bases. Germline CDR1 is SEHNR and CDR2 is FQNEAQ (reference sequence). Unmatched junction bases numbered 10, after V lost 0 bases and J lost 4 bases. The CDR3 is made up of 18 amino acids. The CDR3 loop is CASSLAWTGGPVADTQYF. CDR3 nucleotides: TGTGCCAGCAGCTTAGCCTGGACAGGGGGTCCCGTTGCAGATACGCAGTATTTT.

The gene calls are TRBV6-1 and TRBJ2-5, with D possibly being TRBD2 (7 bases). Trimming shortened V by 0 bases and J by 5 bases, and 13 bases separated the two germline ends. This CDR3 contains 15 residues. Germline lookup yields CDR1 MNHNS and CDR2 SASEGT. The CDR3 spells CASSEAGGPWETQYF. CDR3 DNA sequence: TGTGCCAGCAGTGAAGCCGGGGGGCCGTGGGAGACCCAGTACTTC.

This chain uses TRBV7-9 with TRBJ2-1; 7 positions agree with TRBD2. With V trimmed by 3 bases and J by 5 bases, 7 bases remained unmatched. The CDR3 covers 15 residues. Per the germline V gene, CDR1 is SEHNR and CDR2 is FQNEAQ (reference sequence). The CDR3 coding sequence is TGTGCCAGCAGCTTTTATAGCGGGCTAAACAATGAGCAGTTCTTC. Amino acids: CASSFYSGLNNEQFF.